The TCR beta chain described here comes from a study of breast tumors, draining lymph nodes, adjacent tissues. Via MiXCR, TCRdb re-called the multiplex PCR reads, giving one row per CDR3 protein. Among about 230,000 distinct CDR3 sequences listed, approximately 30% were seen once. This clonotype was counted between two and nine times. Its specificity is unknown. Samples came from axillary lymph nodes draining the breast cancer. This CDR3 has 15 amino acids. The V and J ends lost 3 bases and 8 bases, in that order; junction bases with no gene match: 6. Germline CDR1 reads KGHSH; CDR2 reads LQKENI. Study findings and constraints: Compared with lymph nodes, tumors were less diverse; compared with nontumor tissue, more. Luminal-like breast cancer showed significantly higher tumor–nontumor repertoire similarity than basal-like. That most tumor T cells come from lymph nodes remained unproven. Findings are consistent with lymph node origin and intratumoral expansion of most tumor T cells.

This clonotype originated in a female donor with breast cancer. Some clones in this sample may be carry-over from other donors' samples. The sequenced sample consisted of axillary lymph node tissue. The chain joins TRBV18 to TRBJ1-4; 10 nucleotides align to TRBD1. Written as DNA, the CDR3 is TGTGCCAGCTCACCGGGACAGGGGTTGCAGGAAAAACTGTTTTTT. Its translation: CASSPGQGLQEKLFF.